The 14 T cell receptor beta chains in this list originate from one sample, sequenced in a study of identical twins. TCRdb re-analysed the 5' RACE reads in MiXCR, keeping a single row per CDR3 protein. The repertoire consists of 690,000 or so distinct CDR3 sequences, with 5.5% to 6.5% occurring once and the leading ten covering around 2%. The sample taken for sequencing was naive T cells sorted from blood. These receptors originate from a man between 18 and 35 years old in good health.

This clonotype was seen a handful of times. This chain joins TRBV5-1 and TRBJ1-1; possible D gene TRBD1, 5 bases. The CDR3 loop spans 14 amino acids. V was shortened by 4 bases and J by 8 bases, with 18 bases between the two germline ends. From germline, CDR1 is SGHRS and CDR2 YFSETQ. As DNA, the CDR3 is TGCGCCAGCAGCCTCCGGGGCTCCCCAAGAGAAGCTTTCTTT. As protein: CASSLRGSPREAFF.

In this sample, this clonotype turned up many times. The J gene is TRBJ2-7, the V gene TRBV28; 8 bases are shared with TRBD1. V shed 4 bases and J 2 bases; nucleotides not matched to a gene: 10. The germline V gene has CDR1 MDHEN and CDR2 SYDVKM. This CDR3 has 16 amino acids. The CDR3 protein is CASSSRPGTGTYEQYF. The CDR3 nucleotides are TGTGCCAGCAGTTCTCGTCCCGGGACAGGAACCTACGAGCAGTACTTC.

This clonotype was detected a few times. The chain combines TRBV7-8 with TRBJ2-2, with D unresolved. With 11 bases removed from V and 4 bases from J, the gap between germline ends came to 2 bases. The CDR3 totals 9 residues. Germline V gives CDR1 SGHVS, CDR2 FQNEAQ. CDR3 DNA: TGTGCCCCCACCGGGGAGCTGTTTTTT. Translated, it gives CAPTGELFF.

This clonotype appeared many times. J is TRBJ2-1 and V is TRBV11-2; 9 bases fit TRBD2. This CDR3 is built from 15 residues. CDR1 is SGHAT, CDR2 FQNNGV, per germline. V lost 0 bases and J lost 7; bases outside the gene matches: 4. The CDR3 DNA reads TGTGCCAGCAGCTTAGAGGGACTAGCACGTAATGAGCAGTTCTTC. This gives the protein CASSLEGLARNEQFF.

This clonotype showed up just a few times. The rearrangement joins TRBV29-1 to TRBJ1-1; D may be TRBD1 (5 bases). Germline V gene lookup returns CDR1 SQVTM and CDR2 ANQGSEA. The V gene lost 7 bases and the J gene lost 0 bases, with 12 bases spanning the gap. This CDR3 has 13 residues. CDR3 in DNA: TGCAGCGGGGGACGGCTTATGAACACTGAAGCTTTCTTT. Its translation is CSGGRLMNTEAFF.

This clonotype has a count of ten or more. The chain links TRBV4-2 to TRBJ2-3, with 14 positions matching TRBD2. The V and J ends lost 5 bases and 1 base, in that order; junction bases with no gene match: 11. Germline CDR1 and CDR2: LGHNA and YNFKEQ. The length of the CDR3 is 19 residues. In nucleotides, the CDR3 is TGTGCCAGCAGCGGTCCGACTAGCGGGAGGGCGATCGGCACAGATACGCAGTATTTT. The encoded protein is CASSGPTSGRAIGTDTQYF.

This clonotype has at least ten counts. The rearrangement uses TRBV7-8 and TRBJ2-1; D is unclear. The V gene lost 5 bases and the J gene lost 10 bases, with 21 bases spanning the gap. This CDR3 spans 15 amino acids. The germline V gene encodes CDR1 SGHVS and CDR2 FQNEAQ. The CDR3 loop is CASSRERGWPSEQFF. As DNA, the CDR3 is TGTGCCAGCAGCCGCGAAAGAGGATGGCCATCCGAGCAGTTCTTC.

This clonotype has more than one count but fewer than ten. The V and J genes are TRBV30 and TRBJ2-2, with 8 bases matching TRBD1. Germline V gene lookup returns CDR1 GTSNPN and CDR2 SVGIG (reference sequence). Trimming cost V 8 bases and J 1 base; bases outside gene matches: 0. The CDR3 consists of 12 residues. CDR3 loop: CAGTGNTGELFF. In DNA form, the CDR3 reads TGTGCCGGGACAGGGAACACCGGGGAGCTGTTTTTT.

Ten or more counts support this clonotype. This chain's CDR3 is CASTEDRRSTDTQYF. CDR3 bases: TGTGCCAGCACCGAGGACCGGAGAAGCACAGATACGCAGTATTTT. The genes are TRBV27 and TRBJ2-3; no firm D call. Germline CDR1 is MNHEY and CDR2 is SMNVEV (reference sequence). Trimming cost V 7 bases and J 0 bases, with 14 bases left between them. This CDR3 has 15 amino acids.

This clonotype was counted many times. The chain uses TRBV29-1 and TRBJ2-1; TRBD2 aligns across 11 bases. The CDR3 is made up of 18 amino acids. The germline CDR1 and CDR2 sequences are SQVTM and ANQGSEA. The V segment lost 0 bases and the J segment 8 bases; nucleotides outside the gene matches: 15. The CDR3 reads CSVEDWGLAAEQWYEQFF. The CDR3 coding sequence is TGCAGCGTTGAAGATTGGGGACTAGCGGCTGAACAGTGGTATGAGCAGTTCTTC.

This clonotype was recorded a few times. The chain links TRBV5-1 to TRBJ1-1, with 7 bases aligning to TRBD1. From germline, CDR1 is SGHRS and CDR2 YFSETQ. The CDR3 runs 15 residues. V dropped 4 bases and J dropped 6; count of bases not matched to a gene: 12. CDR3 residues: CASSELGGGKSEAFF. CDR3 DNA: TGCGCCAGCAGCGAATTAGGGGGCGGAAAGTCTGAAGCTTTCTTT.

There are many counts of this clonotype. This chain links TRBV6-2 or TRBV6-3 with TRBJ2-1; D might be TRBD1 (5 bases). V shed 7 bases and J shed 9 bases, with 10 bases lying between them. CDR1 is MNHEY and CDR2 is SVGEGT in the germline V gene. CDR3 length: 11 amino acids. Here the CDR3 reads CASNLRGEQFF. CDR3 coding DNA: TGTGCCAGCAACTTAAGGGGTGAGCAGTTCTTC.

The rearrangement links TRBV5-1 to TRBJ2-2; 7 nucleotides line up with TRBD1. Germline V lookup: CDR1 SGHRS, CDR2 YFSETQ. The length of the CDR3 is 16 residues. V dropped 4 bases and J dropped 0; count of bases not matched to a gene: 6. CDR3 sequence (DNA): TGCGCCAGCAGCCCCCCAGGGGGAGCGAACACCGGGGAGCTGTTTTTT. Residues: CASSPPGGANTGELFF.

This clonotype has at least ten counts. CDR3 nucleotides: TGTGCCAGCAGTTTATACAAGAGGGGCGTGGGGGAAGAATACGAGCAGTACGTC. Translated: CASSLYKRGVGEEYEQYV. The V and J genes are TRBV28 and TRBJ2-7; D assignment may be TRBD1 or TRBD2 (5 bases each). The V end was cut by 1 base, the J end by 4 bases, with 23 bases between. Germline V gene sequence: CDR1 MDHEN, CDR2 SYDVKM. The CDR3 runs 18 residues.